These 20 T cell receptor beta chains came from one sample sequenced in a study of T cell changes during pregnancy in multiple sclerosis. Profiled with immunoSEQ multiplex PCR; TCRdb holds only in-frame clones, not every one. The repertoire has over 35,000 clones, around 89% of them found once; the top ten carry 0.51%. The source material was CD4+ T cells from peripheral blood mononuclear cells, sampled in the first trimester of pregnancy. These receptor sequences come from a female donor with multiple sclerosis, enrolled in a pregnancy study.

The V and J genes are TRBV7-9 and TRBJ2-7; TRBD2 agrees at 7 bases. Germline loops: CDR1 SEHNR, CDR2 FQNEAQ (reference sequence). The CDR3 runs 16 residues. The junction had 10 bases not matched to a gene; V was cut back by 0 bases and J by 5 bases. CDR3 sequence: CASSLAHEGGVHEQYF. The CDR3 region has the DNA TGTGCCAGCAGCTTAGCCCACGAGGGAGGGGTCCACGAGCAGTACTTC.

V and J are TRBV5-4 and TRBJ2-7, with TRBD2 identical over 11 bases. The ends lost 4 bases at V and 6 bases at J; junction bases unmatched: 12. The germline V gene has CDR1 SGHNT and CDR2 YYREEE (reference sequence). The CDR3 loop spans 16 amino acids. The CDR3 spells CASSHTSGRSLREQYF. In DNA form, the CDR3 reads TGTGCCAGCAGCCATACTAGCGGGAGATCCCTACGCGAGCAGTACTTC.

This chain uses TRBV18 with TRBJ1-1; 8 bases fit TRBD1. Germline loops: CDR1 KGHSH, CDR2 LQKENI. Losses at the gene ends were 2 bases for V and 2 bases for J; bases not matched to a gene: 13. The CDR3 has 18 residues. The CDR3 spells CASSPTPGRGRGNTEAFF. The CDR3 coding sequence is TGTGCCAGCTCACCAACGCCAGGCAGGGGGCGGGGTAACACTGAAGCTTTCTTT.

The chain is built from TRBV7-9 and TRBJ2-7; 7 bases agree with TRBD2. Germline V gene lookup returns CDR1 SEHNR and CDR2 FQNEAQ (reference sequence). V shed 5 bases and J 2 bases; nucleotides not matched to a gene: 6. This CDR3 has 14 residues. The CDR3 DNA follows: TGTGCCAGCAGCCGGGACTACTCCGCCTACGAGCAGTACTTC. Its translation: CASSRDYSAYEQYF.

CDR3 amino acids: CASSANPGQDTEAFF. The CDR3 nucleotides are TGTGCCAGCAGTGCTAACCCGGGACAGGACACTGAAGCTTTCTTT. The V gene is TRBV6-1, the J gene TRBJ1-1, with 8 bases identical to TRBD1. Looked up from germline, CDR1 is MNHNS and CDR2 is SASEGT. The CDR3 length is 15 residues. Trimming at V came to 4 bases and at J to 3 bases, leaving 7 bases not matched to a gene.

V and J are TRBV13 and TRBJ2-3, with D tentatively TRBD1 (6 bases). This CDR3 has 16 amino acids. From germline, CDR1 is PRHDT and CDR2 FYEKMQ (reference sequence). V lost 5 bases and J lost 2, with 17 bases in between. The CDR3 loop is CASSLRGRALTDTQYF. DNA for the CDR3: TGTGCCAGCAGCCTCAGGGGCCGAGCCCTCACAGATACGCAGTATTTT.

The CDR3 region is CASSKNQGFETQYF. The CDR3 nucleotides read TGTGCCAGTAGTAAAAACCAGGGTTTCGAGACCCAGTACTTC. The chain employs TRBV19 and TRBJ2-5; TRBD1 is a possible D gene (5 bases). Germline values: CDR1 LNHDA, CDR2 SQIVND (reference sequence). CDR3 length: 14 amino acids. V shed 4 bases and J shed 5 bases, with 14 bases lying between them.

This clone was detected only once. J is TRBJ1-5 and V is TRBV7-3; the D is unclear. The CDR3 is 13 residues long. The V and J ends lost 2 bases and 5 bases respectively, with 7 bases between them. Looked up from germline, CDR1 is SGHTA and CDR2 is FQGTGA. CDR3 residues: CASSLDGYQPQHF. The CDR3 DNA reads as TGTGCCAGCAGCTTAGACGGGTATCAGCCCCAGCATTTT.

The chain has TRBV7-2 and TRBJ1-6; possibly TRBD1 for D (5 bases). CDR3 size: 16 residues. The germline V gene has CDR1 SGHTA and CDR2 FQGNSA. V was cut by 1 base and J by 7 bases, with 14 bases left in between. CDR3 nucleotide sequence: TGTGCCAGCAGCTTAGTCGGGGGAGAATGGAATTCACCCCTCCACTTT. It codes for CASSLVGGEWNSPLHF.

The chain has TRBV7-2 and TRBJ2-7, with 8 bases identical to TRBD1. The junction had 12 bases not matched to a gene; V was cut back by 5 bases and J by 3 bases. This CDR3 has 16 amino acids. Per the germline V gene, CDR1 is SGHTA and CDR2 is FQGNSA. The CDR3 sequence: CASSDGQGALIYEQYF. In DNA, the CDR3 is TGTGCCAGCAGCGACGGACAGGGCGCCCTTATCTACGAGCAGTACTTC. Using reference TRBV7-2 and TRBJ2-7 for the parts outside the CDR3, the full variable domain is GAGVSQSPSNKVTEKGKDVELRCDPISGHTALYWYRQSLGQGLEFLIYFQGNSAPDKSGLPSDRFSAERTGGSVSTLTIQRTQQEDSAVYLCASSDGQGALIYEQYFGPGTRLTVT.

CDR3 sequence (DNA): TGTGCCAGCAGCCAATGGGGGACAGGGTATGGCTACACCTTC. Its translation: CASSQWGTGYGYTF. The chain has TRBV7-2 and TRBJ1-2, with 9 bases that match TRBD1. CDR1 and CDR2 from the germline V gene are SGHTA and FQGNSA. This CDR3 is 14 amino acids long. V lost 5 bases, J lost 5 bases, and 6 bases stayed unmatched. Combining the CDR3 with reference TRBV7-2 and TRBJ1-2 gives the whole variable domain GAGVSQSPSNKVTEKGKDVELRCDPISGHTALYWYRQSLGQGLEFLIYFQGNSAPDKSGLPSDRFSAERTGGSVSTLTIQRTQQEDSAVYLCASSQWGTGYGYTFGSGTRLTVV.

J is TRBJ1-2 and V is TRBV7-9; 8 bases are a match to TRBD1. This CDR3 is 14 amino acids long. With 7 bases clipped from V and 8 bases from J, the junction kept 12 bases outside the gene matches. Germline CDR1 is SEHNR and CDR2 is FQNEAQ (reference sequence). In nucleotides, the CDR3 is TGTGCCAGCACCCGAGAGGACAGGGTTAAAGGCTACACCTTC. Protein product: CASTREDRVKGYTF. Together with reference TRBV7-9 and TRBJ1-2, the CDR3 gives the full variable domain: DTGVSQNPRHKITKRGQNVTFRCDPISEHNRLYWYRQTLGQGPEFLTYFQNEAQLEKSRLLSDRFSAERPKGSFSTLEIQRTEQGDSAMYLCASTREDRVKGYTFGSGTRLTVV.

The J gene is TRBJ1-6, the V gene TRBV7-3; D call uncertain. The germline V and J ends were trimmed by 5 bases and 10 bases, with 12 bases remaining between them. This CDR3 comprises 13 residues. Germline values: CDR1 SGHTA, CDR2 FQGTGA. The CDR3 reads CASSPGNLSPLHF. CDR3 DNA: TGTGCCAGCAGCCCCGGGAATCTATCACCCCTCCACTTT.

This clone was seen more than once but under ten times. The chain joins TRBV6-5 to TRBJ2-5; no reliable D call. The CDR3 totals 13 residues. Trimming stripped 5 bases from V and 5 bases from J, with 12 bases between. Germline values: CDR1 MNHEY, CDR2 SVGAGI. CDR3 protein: CASSPRVRETQYF. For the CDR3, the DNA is TGTGCCAGCAGTCCCCGTGTTCGGGAGACCCAGTACTTC.

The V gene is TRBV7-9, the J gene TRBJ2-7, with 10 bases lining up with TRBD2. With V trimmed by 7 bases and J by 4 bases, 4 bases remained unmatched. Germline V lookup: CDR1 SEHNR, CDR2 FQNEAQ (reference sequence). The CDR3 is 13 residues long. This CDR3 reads CASKSAGGYEQYF. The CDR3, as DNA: TGTGCCAGCAAGTCAGCGGGAGGGTACGAGCAGTACTTC. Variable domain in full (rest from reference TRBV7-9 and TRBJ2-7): DTGVSQNPRHKITKRGQNVTFRCDPISEHNRLYWYRQTLGQGPEFLTYFQNEAQLEKSRLLSDRFSAERPKGSFSTLEIQRTEQGDSAMYLCASKSAGGYEQYFGPGTRLTVT.

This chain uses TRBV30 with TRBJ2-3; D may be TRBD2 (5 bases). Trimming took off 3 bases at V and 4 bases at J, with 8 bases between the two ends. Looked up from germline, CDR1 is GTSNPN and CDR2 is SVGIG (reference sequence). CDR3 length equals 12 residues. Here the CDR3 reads CAWRGSADTQYF. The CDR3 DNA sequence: TGTGCCTGGAGGGGTAGCGCAGATACGCAGTATTTT.

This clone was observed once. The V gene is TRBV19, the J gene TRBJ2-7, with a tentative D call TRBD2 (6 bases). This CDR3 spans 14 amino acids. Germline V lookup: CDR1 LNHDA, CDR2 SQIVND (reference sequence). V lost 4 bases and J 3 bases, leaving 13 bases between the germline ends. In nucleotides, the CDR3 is TGTGCCAGTAGTACGGTCTGGGGGGACTACGAGCAGTACTTC. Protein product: CASSTVWGDYEQYF.

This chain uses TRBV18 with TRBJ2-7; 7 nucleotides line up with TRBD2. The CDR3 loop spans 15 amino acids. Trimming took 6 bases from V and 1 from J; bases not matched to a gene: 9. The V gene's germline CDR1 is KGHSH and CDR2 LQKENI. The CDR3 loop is CASSPGASGSYEQYF. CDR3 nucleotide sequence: TGTGCCAGCTCCCCTGGGGCTAGCGGTTCCTACGAGCAGTACTTC. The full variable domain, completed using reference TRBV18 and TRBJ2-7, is NAGVMQNPRHLVRRRGQEARLRCSPMKGHSHVYWYRQLPEEGLKFMVYLQKENIIDESGMPKERFSAEFPKEGPSILRIQQVVRGDSAAYFCASSPGASGSYEQYFGPGTRLTVT.

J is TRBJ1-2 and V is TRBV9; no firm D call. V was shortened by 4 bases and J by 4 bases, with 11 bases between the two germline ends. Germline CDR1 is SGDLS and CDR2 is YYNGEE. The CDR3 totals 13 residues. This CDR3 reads CASSPGKFYGYTF. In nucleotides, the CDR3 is TGTGCCAGCAGCCCGGGGAAGTTCTATGGCTACACCTTC.

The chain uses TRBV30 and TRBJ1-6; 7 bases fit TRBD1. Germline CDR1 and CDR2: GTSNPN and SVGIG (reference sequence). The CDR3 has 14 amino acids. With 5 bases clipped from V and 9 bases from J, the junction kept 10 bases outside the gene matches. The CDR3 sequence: CAWDLRQGSSPLHF. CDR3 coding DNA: TGTGCCTGGGACCTTCGACAGGGCAGTTCACCCCTCCACTTT. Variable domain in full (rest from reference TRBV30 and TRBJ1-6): SQTIHQWPATLVQPVGSPLSLECTVEGTSNPNLYWYRQAAGRGLQLLFYSVGIGQISSEVPQNLSASRPQDRQFILSSKKLLLSDSGFYLCAWDLRQGSSPLHFGNGTRLTVT.